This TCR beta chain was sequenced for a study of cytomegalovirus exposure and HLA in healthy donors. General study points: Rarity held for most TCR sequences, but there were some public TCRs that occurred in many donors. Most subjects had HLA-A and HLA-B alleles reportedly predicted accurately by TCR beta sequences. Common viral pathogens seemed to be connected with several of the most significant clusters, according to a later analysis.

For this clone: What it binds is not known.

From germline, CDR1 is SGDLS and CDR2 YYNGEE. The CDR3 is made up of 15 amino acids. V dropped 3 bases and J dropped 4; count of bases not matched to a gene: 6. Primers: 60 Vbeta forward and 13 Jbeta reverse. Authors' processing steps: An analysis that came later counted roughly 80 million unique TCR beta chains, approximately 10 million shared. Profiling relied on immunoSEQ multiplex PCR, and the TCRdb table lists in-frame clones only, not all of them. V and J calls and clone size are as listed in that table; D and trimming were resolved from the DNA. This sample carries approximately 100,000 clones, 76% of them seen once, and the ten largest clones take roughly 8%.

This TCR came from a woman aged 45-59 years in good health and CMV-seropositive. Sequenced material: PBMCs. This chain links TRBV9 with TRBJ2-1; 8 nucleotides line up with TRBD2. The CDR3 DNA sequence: TGTGCCAGCAGCGGAGCGGGGGACGCATACAATGAGCAGTTCTTC. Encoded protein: CASSGAGDAYNEQFF. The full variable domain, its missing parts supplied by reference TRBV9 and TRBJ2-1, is DSGVTQTPKHLITATGQRVTLRCSPRSGDLSVYWYQQSLDQGLQFLIQYYNGEERAKGNILERFSAQQFPDLHSELNLSSLELGDSALYFCASSGAGDAYNEQFFGPGTRLTVL.